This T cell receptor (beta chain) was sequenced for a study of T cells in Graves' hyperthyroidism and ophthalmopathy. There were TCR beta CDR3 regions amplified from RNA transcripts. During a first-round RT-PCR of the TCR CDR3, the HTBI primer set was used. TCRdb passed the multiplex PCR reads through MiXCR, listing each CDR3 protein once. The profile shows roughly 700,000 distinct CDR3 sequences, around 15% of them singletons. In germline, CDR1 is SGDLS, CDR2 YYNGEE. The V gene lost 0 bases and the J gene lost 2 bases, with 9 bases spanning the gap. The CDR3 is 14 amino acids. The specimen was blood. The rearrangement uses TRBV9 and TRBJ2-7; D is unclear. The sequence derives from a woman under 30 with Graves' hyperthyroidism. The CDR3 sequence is CASSVDDGTYEQYF. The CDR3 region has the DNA TGTGCCAGCAGCGTAGACGACGGAACCTACGAGCAGTACTTC.